The 27 T cell receptor beta chains below come from one sample, sequenced in a study of Graves' ophthalmopathy and Graves' hyperthyroidism. Researchers took RNA transcripts and amplified TCR beta CDR3 regions from them. HTBI-primed first-round RT-PCR preceded second-round multiplex PCR. TCRdb ran MiXCR on the multiplex PCR reads and lists one entry per CDR3 protein. The sample contains around 660,000 distinct CDR3 sequences, 35% to 50% of which appear only once. Sample: peripheral blood. These receptors originate from an adult man with Graves' ophthalmopathy.

The chain couples TRBV9 to TRBJ2-5, with a weak D call TRBD2 (6 bases). The CDR3 has 17 amino acids. The V gene lost 0 bases and the J gene lost 4 bases, with 19 bases spanning the gap. Germline values: CDR1 SGDLS, CDR2 YYNGEE. CDR3 protein: CASSVGARGTGVETQYF. The DNA for the CDR3 is TGTGCCAGCAGCGTAGGCGCTCGCGGGACCGGGGTAGAGACCCAGTACTTC.

This sequence joins TRBV25-1 and TRBJ2-1; no definite D call. Trimming took 4 bases from V and 8 from J, leaving 15 bases between them. The germline V gene has CDR1 MGHDK and CDR2 SYGVNS. The CDR3 spans 14 residues. In DNA form, the CDR3 reads TGTGCCAGCAGTGTGAACCCTGAGAGATATGAGCAGTTCTTC. The encoded protein is CASSVNPERYEQFF.

The chain employs TRBV4-1 and TRBJ2-7; D remains ambiguous. V lost 4 bases, J lost 0 bases, and 7 bases lay in between. The CDR3 sequence is 13 residues long. Germline CDR1 MGHRA, CDR2 YSYEKL. CDR3 sequence (DNA): TGCGCCAGCAGCCTCAGTTACTCCTACGAGCAGTACTTC. Its translation is CASSLSYSYEQYF.

There are many counts of this clonotype. The chain couples TRBV10-3 to TRBJ2-6, with 9 bases lining up with TRBD2. V dropped 4 bases and J dropped 6; count of bases not matched to a gene: 7. The germline V gene encodes CDR1 ENHRY and CDR2 SYGVKD. The CDR3 runs 16 residues. In DNA form, the CDR3 reads TGTGCCATCAGTGGGCGGGGGGGGCGGCTGGCCAACGTCCTGACTTTC. Encoded protein: CAISGRGGRLANVLTF.

This clonotype was seen repeatedly, ten times or more. V gene TRBV5-1 combines with J gene TRBJ1-2, with 9 bases lining up with TRBD1. There are 12 residues in the CDR3. Germline CDR1 reads SGHRS; CDR2 reads YFSETQ. V dropped 5 bases and J dropped 6; count of bases not matched to a gene: 2. The DNA for the CDR3 is TGCGCCAGCAGAGACAGGGGGGATGGCTACACCTTC. Translated: CASRDRGDGYTF.

This clonotype was counted ten times or more. This chain's CDR3 is CASSQSGGGELFF. The CDR3, as DNA: TGTGCCAGCAGCCAATCCGGCGGCGGGGAGCTGTTTTTT. The V and J genes are TRBV7-9 and TRBJ2-2; D gene uncertain. The V and J ends lost 5 bases and 7 bases respectively, with 11 bases between them. CDR1 and CDR2 from the germline V gene are SEHNR and FQNEAQ (reference sequence). CDR3 length equals 13 residues.

This clonotype has only one observation. The V and J genes are TRBV12-5 and TRBJ1-1, with D possibly being TRBD1 (6 bases). Germline loops: CDR1 LGHNT, CDR2 FRNRAP. This CDR3 has 14 residues. V lost 0 bases and J lost 4, with 9 bases in between. The chain's CDR3 is CASGLVARGTEAFF. The DNA of the CDR3 is TGTGCTAGTGGTTTGGTCGCCAGGGGCACTGAAGCTTTCTTT. The full variable domain, its missing parts supplied by reference TRBV12-5 and TRBJ1-1, is DARVTQTPRHKVTEMGQEVTMRCQPILGHNTVFWYRQTMMQGLELLAYFRNRAPLDDSGMPKDRFSAEMPDATLATLKIQPSEPRDSAVYFCASGLVARGTEAFFGQGTRLTVV.

This clonotype was counted only a few times. The chain carries TRBV20-1 and TRBJ2-7, with 9 bases that match TRBD2. V shed 1 base, J shed 0 bases, and the junction held 4 bases outside the gene matches. The germline gives CDR1 DFQATT, CDR2 SNEGSKA (reference sequence). This CDR3 is built from 15 residues. For the CDR3, the DNA is TGCAGTGCTAGAGTGGGTAGCGGGGGCTCCTACGAGCAGTACTTC. Translation gives CSARVGSGGSYEQYF.

The chain couples TRBV7-9 to TRBJ1-6; D perhaps matches TRBD1 (5 bases). V was cut by 0 bases and J by 9 bases, with 9 bases left in between. Per germline, CDR1 SEHNR and CDR2 FQNEAQ (reference sequence). The length of the CDR3 is 14 residues. The CDR3 DNA is TGTGCCAGCAGCTTAGCGGCCGGGGGTTCACCCCTCCACTTT. This translates into CASSLAAGGSPLHF.

This clonotype has more than one count but fewer than ten. The DNA for the CDR3 is TGTGCCAGTAGTTCCCCGCCGGATACGCAGTATTTT. This gives the protein CASSSPPDTQYF. The rearrangement joins TRBV19 to TRBJ2-3; D is undetermined. Germline lookup yields CDR1 LNHDA and CDR2 SQIVND (reference sequence). The CDR3 is made up of 12 amino acids. With 5 bases removed from V and 6 bases from J, the gap between germline ends came to 9 bases.

The CDR3 DNA follows: TGTGCCAGCAGCGCGACAGGGGTGGGGTATGGCTACACCTTC. This translates into CASSATGVGYGYTF. The J gene is TRBJ1-2, the V gene TRBV5-5, with TRBD1 matching over 8 bases. The ends lost 4 bases at V and 5 bases at J; junction bases unmatched: 7. CDR1 and CDR2 (germline): SGHKS, YYEKEE (reference sequence). This CDR3 has 14 residues.

This clonotype was found a few times. V gene TRBV25-1 combines with J gene TRBJ2-5; weak D call: TRBD2 (6 bases). Germline V gives CDR1 MGHDK, CDR2 SYGVNS. V was clipped by 6 bases and J by 0 bases, with 14 bases between them. The CDR3 consists of 15 residues. The DNA for the CDR3 is TGTGCCAGCAGATCACTAGCTTCGTACCAAGAGACCCAGTACTTC. Its protein is CASRSLASYQETQYF.

This clonotype came up a few times. The chain links TRBV6-1 to TRBJ2-5, with 11 bases identical to TRBD2. Trimming removed 10 bases from V and 0 bases from J; junction bases left unmatched: 13. CDR1 and CDR2 from the germline V gene are MNHNS and SASEGT. The CDR3 contains 17 residues. CDR3 nucleotide sequence: TGTGCCACACAGGGGAGTAGCGGGGGGGCCTACCAAGAGACCCAGTACTTC. It is translated as CATQGSSGGAYQETQYF.

This clonotype was recorded only once. The chain couples TRBV19 to TRBJ1-4; 9 bases map to TRBD1. The V segment lost 5 bases and the J segment 8 bases; nucleotides outside the gene matches: 9. CDR3 length: 15 residues. CDR1 is LNHDA, CDR2 SQIVND, per germline (reference sequence). The CDR3 region has the DNA TGTGCCAGTAGTCCAAGGACAGGGGTAGAGGAAAAACTGTTTTTT. It is translated as CASSPRTGVEEKLFF.

This clonotype was found once. The chain employs TRBV11-2 and TRBJ2-7, with TRBD2 identical over 10 bases. Matching the DNA end better, TRBJ2-1 makes the J call doubtful. The CDR3 is 16 amino acids. Per the germline V gene, CDR1 is SGHAT and CDR2 is FQNNGV. CDR3 coding DNA: TGTGCCAGCAGCTATACAGCGGGAGGGCCTTACAATGAGCAGTTCTTC. Protein sequence: CASSYTAGGPYNEQFF.

A few counts support this clonotype. The gene calls are TRBV7-2 and TRBJ2-2; TRBD2 agrees at 8 bases. The CDR3 contains 16 residues. Germline trimming cut 6 bases from V and 4 bases from J; bases unmatched to any gene: 10. The germline V gene encodes CDR1 SGHTA and CDR2 FQGNSA. The CDR3 DNA sequence: TGTGCCAGCAGGAAACCGGGACTAGGCGGCACCGGGGAGCTGTTTTTT. Amino acid sequence: CASRKPGLGGTGELFF. Combining the CDR3 with reference TRBV7-2 and TRBJ2-2 gives the whole variable domain GAGVSQSPSNKVTEKGKDVELRCDPISGHTALYWYRQSLGQGLEFLIYFQGNSAPDKSGLPSDRFSAERTGGSVSTLTIQRTQQEDSAVYLCASRKPGLGGTGELFFGEGSRLTVL.

This clonotype was detected only a few times. The genes are TRBV5-1 and TRBJ2-5, with 8 bases aligning to TRBD2. This CDR3 has 15 amino acids. Trimming cost V 4 bases and J 4 bases; bases outside gene matches: 9. Germline lookup yields CDR1 SGHRS and CDR2 YFSETQ. The CDR3 spells CASSPAGTRRETQYF. CDR3 bases: TGCGCCAGCAGCCCCGCCGGGACTAGACGAGAGACCCAGTACTTC. The entire variable domain, with the rest obtained from reference TRBV5-1 and TRBJ2-5, is as follows: KAGVTQTPRYLIKTRGQQVTLSCSPISGHRSVSWYQQTPGQGLQFLFEYFSETQRNKGNFPGRFSGRQFSNSRSEMNVSTLELGDSALYLCASSPAGTRRETQYFGPGTRLLVL.

This clonotype was seen many times. This chain uses TRBV7-3 with TRBJ2-7; D is ambiguous. With 4 bases removed from V and 3 bases from J, the gap between germline ends came to 7 bases. Germline-derived CDR1 and CDR2 are SGHTA and FQGTGA. This CDR3 region has 12 residues. The CDR3 is CASSSDGYEQYF. CDR3 DNA: TGTGCCAGCAGCTCCGACGGCTACGAGCAGTACTTC.

The sample holds many counts of this clonotype. The chain links TRBV5-8 to TRBJ1-2, with D unclear. The V end lost 0 bases, the J end lost 13 bases, and 10 bases lay between the germline ends. Germline V lookup: CDR1 SGHTS, CDR2 YDEGEE. The CDR3 runs 11 residues. The CDR3 spells CASSLDRVITF. CDR3 nucleotide sequence: TGTGCCAGCAGCTTGGATCGAGTCATCACCTTC.

Concerning this clonotype: A much larger clone sits a single nucleotide away, making a read error possible. The chain links TRBV7-9 to TRBJ2-5, with 8 bases identical to TRBD2. TRBJ2-7 explains the end of the DNA better; the J call may be wrong. The CDR3 is 16 amino acids. Germline lookup yields CDR1 SEHNR and CDR2 FQNEAQ (reference sequence). The CDR3 loop reads CASSPGGSGGRYEQYF. The CDR3 region has the DNA TGTGCCAGCAGCCCCGGGGGTTCGGGGGGGCGGTACGAGCAGTACTTC.

This clonotype was counted many times. The chain employs TRBV9 and TRBJ1-4; 7 bases agree with TRBD1. CDR1 is SGDLS, CDR2 YYNGEE, per germline. V lost 2 bases and J lost 12; bases outside the gene matches: 7. This CDR3 is 13 amino acids long. The CDR3 coding sequence is TGTGCCAGCAGCGTTTTGGAGGGGGCGGAACTGTTTTTT. Amino acids: CASSVLEGAELFF. The variable domain in full, completed from reference TRBV9 and TRBJ1-4, reads DSGVTQTPKHLITATGQRVTLRCSPRSGDLSVYWYQQSLDQGLQFLIQYYNGEERAKGNILERFSAQQFPDLHSELNLSSLELGDSALYFCASSVLEGAELFFGSGTQLSVL.

The J gene is TRBJ1-3, the V gene TRBV10-3; TRBD1 matches at 7 bases. The V gene end was trimmed by 6 bases and the J gene end by 4 bases; junction bases not matched to a gene: 15. CDR1 is ENHRY, CDR2 SYGVKD, per germline. The CDR3 sequence is 17 residues long. For the CDR3, the DNA is TGTGCCATCAGCACCTTAACGAGGGGGCGTTCGGGAAACACCATATATTTT. Translated, it gives CAISTLTRGRSGNTIYF.

Many counts were recorded for this clonotype. This chain connects TRBV7-9 to TRBJ2-7, with D perhaps being TRBD1 or TRBD2 (6 bases each). The CDR3 length is 15 residues. Germline CDR1 reads SEHNR; CDR2 reads FQNEAQ (reference sequence). Trimming stripped 4 bases from V and 1 base from J, with 14 bases between. This chain's CDR3 is CASSSRLGQSYEQYF. The DNA of the CDR3 is TGTGCCAGCAGCTCGAGACTAGGACAGTCCTACGAGCAGTACTTC.

This clonotype was counted at least ten times. This chain joins TRBV7-2 and TRBJ2-2; D unclear. Trimming took 3 bases from V and 1 from J, leaving 6 bases between them. Germline V lookup: CDR1 SGHTA, CDR2 FQGNSA. CDR3 length: 14 amino acids. Here the CDR3 DNA reads TGTGCCAGCAGCTTCGACAAGAACACCGGGGAGCTGTTTTTT. Translation: CASSFDKNTGELFF.

This clonotype was seen repeatedly, ten times or more. This chain joins TRBV7-3 and TRBJ2-5; no firm D call. CDR1 is SGHTA and CDR2 is FQGTGA in the germline V gene. The CDR3 is made up of 14 amino acids. Trimming shortened V by 2 bases and J by 2 bases, and 9 bases separated the two germline ends. The CDR3 region has the DNA TGTGCCAGCAGCTTAGGCGGAGCTCAAGAGACCCAGTACTTC. Translating it yields CASSLGGAQETQYF.

This clonotype was seen many times. CDR3 in DNA: TGTGCCAGCAGCCAAGACTACTTGCCGGAAACTGAAGCTTTCTTT. Amino acids: CASSQDYLPETEAFF. The chain recombines TRBV14 with TRBJ1-1; no clear D gene. This CDR3 is built from 15 residues. CDR1 and CDR2 from the germline V gene are SGHDN and FVKESK. V lost 0 bases and J 5 bases, leaving 13 bases between the germline ends. Drawing the rest from reference TRBV14 and TRBJ1-1, the complete variable domain is EAGVTQFPSHSVIEKGQTVTLRCDPISGHDNLYWYRRVMGKEIKFLLHFVKESKQDESGMPNNRFLAERTGGTYSTLKVQPAELEDSGVYFCASSQDYLPETEAFFGQGTRLTVV.

This clonotype turned up a few times. The V gene is TRBV2, the J gene TRBJ2-7; perhaps TRBD1 as D (5 bases). V was clipped by 8 bases and J by 5 bases, with 13 bases between them. Germline-derived CDR1 and CDR2 are SNHLY and FYNNEI. The CDR3 runs to 12 residues. The CDR3 protein is CASSPGIHEQYF. The CDR3 DNA reads as TGTGCCAGCTCCCCAGGGATCCACGAGCAGTACTTC.